A single sample gave rise to the 27 T cell receptor beta chains below, sequenced in a study of T cell responses to AZD1222 COVID-19 vaccine (dated by TCRdb to the early 2020s). This specimen's time point label, interpreted: baseline before first vaccination. The protocol used for the library was the immunoSEQ multiplex PCR assay. TCRdb retrieved this table from immuneACCESS and kept in-frame rearrangements only. Not all clones are present; in checked studies, unresolved V genes account for under half, and no reason is known for the remainder. The sample includes approximately 100,000 clones, with around 90% observed a single time. 4.8% of the sample rests with the top ten. The sample was peripheral blood, taken on day 0 of AZD1222 vaccination. The receptor set was obtained from an adult in good health.

This CDR3 reads CASSVGDRVGIYEQFF. For the CDR3, the DNA is TGTGCCAGCAGCGTAGGTGACAGGGTCGGTATCTATGAGCAGTTCTTC. The chain employs TRBV9 and TRBJ2-1; 7 bases align to TRBD1. V was clipped by 0 bases and J by 8 bases; unmatched bases: 11. The CDR3 spans 16 residues. Germline lookup yields CDR1 SGDLS and CDR2 YYNGEE.

The chain uses TRBV13 and TRBJ1-2; no firm D call. The CDR3 is 12 amino acids. Germline V gene data show CDR1 as PRHDT and CDR2 as FYEKMQ (reference sequence). Trimming took 3 bases from V and 5 from J, leaving 7 bases between them. The CDR3 bases are TGTGCCAGCAGCTTGCGGCGGTATGGCTACACCTTC. This gives the protein CASSLRRYGYTF.

This chain uses TRBV4-1 with TRBJ2-1; 12 bases align to TRBD2. J gave up 4 bases and V 1 base, and 8 bases lay outside the gene matches. CDR1 MGHRA and CDR2 YSYEKL come from the germline V gene. This CDR3 contains 18 residues. The CDR3 DNA follows: TGCGCCAGCAGCCAAGTGATCCTAGCGGGGGGGCTTTACAATGAGCAGTTCTTC. It is translated as CASSQVILAGGLYNEQFF.

The chain has TRBV15 and TRBJ2-1, with 9 bases fitting TRBD1. The CDR3 runs 16 residues. Trimming removed 2 bases from V and 7 bases from J; junction bases left unmatched: 9. Germline lookup yields CDR1 LNHNV and CDR2 YYDKDF (reference sequence). The CDR3 DNA reads TGTGCCACCAGCAGACCAGGGACAGGGTATGAAAATGAGCAGTTCTTC. It is translated as CATSRPGTGYENEQFF.

The rearrangement uses TRBV7-8 and TRBJ2-1, with D perhaps given as TRBD1 or TRBD2 (5 bases each). Germline V CDR1 and CDR2: SGHVS, FQNEAQ. V was trimmed by 1 base and J by 8 bases, leaving 15 bases between them. CDR3 length: 15 residues. The CDR3 sequence is CASSLDGAGSDEQFF. CDR3 nucleotide sequence: TGTGCCAGCAGCTTAGACGGGGCCGGCAGCGATGAGCAGTTCTTC.

The chain couples TRBV10-3 to TRBJ1-2, with D possibly matching TRBD1 (6 bases). There are 15 residues in the CDR3. V dropped 6 bases and J dropped 6 bases, with 20 bases sitting between them. The germline V gene has CDR1 ENHRY and CDR2 SYGVKD. The CDR3 DNA sequence: TGTGCCATCAGCCGAGGGAGGGGGGCCGGTAATGGCTACACCTTC. Translation gives CAISRGRGAGNGYTF.

The V call is TRBV28, the J call TRBJ1-2; no reliable D call. CDR1 is MDHEN and CDR2 is SYDVKM in the germline V gene. V dropped 3 bases and J dropped 9 bases, with 8 bases sitting between them. The CDR3 loop spans 11 amino acids. CDR3 nucleotides: TGTGCCAGCAGTTTGTTCGGGAGCTACACCTTC. Translation: CASSLFGSYTF.

This clone was detected ten times or more. The rearrangement uses TRBV4-3 and TRBJ1-3, with D tentatively TRBD1 (6 bases). Germline CDR1 is LGHNA and CDR2 is YSLEER. V was shortened by 0 bases and J by 2 bases, with 11 bases between the two germline ends. The CDR3 extends over 16 amino acids. CDR3 residues: CASSQELGQPGNTIYF. The DNA for the CDR3 is TGCGCCAGCAGCCAAGAGTTGGGACAACCTGGAAACACCATATATTTT.

The chain combines TRBV5-1 with TRBJ2-2, with unresolved D. The germline CDR1 and CDR2 sequences are SGHRS and YFSETQ. The V and J ends lost 4 bases and 8 bases respectively, with 18 bases between them. This CDR3 is 15 amino acids long. The DNA for the CDR3 is TGCGCCAGCAGCCGCGCCCAGCCATTACCGGGGGAGCTGTTTTTT. This sequence encodes CASSRAQPLPGELFF.

V and J are TRBV19 and TRBJ2-3; the D gene could be TRBD1 or TRBD2 (5 bases each). Trimming stripped 4 bases from V and 6 bases from J, with 11 bases between. Germline CDR1 and CDR2: LNHDA and SQIVND (reference sequence). The CDR3 loop spans 13 amino acids. In DNA, the CDR3 is TGTGCCAGTAGTACCGGGGCCCTGGATACGCAGTATTTT. Translation: CASSTGALDTQYF.

The chain joins TRBV28 to TRBJ1-2, with 9 bases lining up with TRBD1. Germline CDR1 reads MDHEN; CDR2 reads SYDVKM. J lost 3 bases, V lost 1 base, and 6 bases had no gene match. The CDR3 covers 16 residues. The CDR3 bases are TGTGCCAGCAGTTTATCGTTGGGACAGGGTTACTATGGCTACACCTTC. Protein product: CASSLSLGQGYYGYTF.

This chain uses TRBV6-5 with TRBJ2-2, with D possibly being TRBD1 (6 bases). The CDR3 spans 12 residues. With 5 bases removed from V and 6 bases from J, the gap between germline ends came to 7 bases. CDR1 is MNHEY and CDR2 is SVGAGI in the germline V gene. The CDR3 region is CASSTGSGELFF. CDR3 DNA sequence: TGTGCCAGCAGTACAGGGTCCGGGGAGCTGTTTTTT.

This clone showed up just once. The chain joins TRBV2 to TRBJ1-4; D is possibly TRBD1 (5 bases). The CDR3 contains 15 residues. Trimming removed 2 bases from V and 4 bases from J, with 11 bases in between. Germline V gives CDR1 SNHLY, CDR2 FYNNEI. CDR3 bases: TGTGCCAGCAGTGAAACCAGGGCAAGTAATGAAAAACTGTTTTTT. Translation: CASSETRASNEKLFF.

The chain uses TRBV6-1 and TRBJ1-1, with D hard to call. V was cut by 3 bases and J by 5 bases, with 16 bases left in between. The germline CDR1 and CDR2 sequences are MNHNS and SASEGT. This CDR3 is built from 15 residues. The CDR3 reads CASSEGRFRRTEAFF. In DNA, the CDR3 is TGTGCCAGCAGTGAGGGTAGGTTTAGGAGGACTGAAGCTTTCTTT.

The chain has TRBV5-1 and TRBJ1-4, with 7 bases that match TRBD1. The V gene's germline CDR1 is SGHRS and CDR2 YFSETQ. The length of the CDR3 is 16 residues. V was pared by 5 bases and J by 0 bases, with 7 bases of the junction left unmatched. The CDR3 reads CASSEGTASTNEKLFF. The CDR3, as DNA: TGCGCCAGCAGTGAGGGGACAGCCTCAACTAATGAAAAACTGTTTTTT.

This chain connects TRBV7-9 to TRBJ2-1; TRBD2 matches 10 bases. CDR1 SEHNR and CDR2 FQNEAQ come from the germline V gene (reference sequence). The V and J ends lost 5 bases and 4 bases, in that order; junction bases with no gene match: 8. CDR3 size: 16 residues. This chain's CDR3 is CASSPPAGGSYNEQFF. The CDR3 coding sequence is TGTGCCAGCAGCCCTCCAGCGGGGGGGAGTTACAATGAGCAGTTCTTC.

V usage is TRBV7-2 and J usage is TRBJ2-2; no reliable D call. This CDR3 is built from 17 residues. V lost 0 bases, J lost 1 base, and 12 bases lay in between. Germline V lookup: CDR1 SGHTA, CDR2 FQGNSA. CDR3 amino acids: CASSLAPATLNTGELFF. Here the CDR3 DNA reads TGTGCCAGCAGCTTAGCGCCCGCAACCCTGAACACCGGGGAGCTGTTTTTT.

The rearrangement links TRBV5-1 to TRBJ1-2, with D possibly matching TRBD1 (5 bases). In germline, CDR1 is SGHRS, CDR2 YFSETQ. This CDR3 is built from 16 residues. V lost 4 bases and J 5 bases, leaving 21 bases between the germline ends. CDR3 in amino acids: CASSPPQGAPLYGYTF. CDR3 DNA sequence: TGCGCCAGCAGCCCACCTCAGGGAGCCCCCCTTTATGGCTACACCTTC.

The chain recombines TRBV2 with TRBJ1-2; TRBD1 might be the D (5 bases). The CDR3 length is 16 residues. Trimming stripped 5 bases from V and 2 bases from J, with 18 bases between. Germline assignment: CDR1 SNHLY and CDR2 FYNNEI. The CDR3 sequence: CASSRNQGRQNYGYTF. The DNA for the CDR3 is TGTGCCAGCAGTCGAAACCAGGGACGACAAAACTATGGCTACACCTTC.

The chain joins TRBV28 to TRBJ2-3; 7 bases map to TRBD1. The CDR3 runs to 15 residues. Trimming cost V 4 bases and J 4 bases; bases outside gene matches: 8. Looked up from germline, CDR1 is MDHEN and CDR2 is SYDVKM. CDR3 coding DNA: TGTGCCAGCAGTTCCCCAGGGGGAAGGGCAGATACGCAGTATTTT. Translated: CASSSPGGRADTQYF.

The chain links TRBV3-1 (or the pseudogene TRBV3-2) to TRBJ2-5; TRBD2 is a possible D gene (6 bases). The CDR3 covers 14 residues. V lost 0 bases to trimming and J lost 4 bases, with 9 bases between them. Germline-derived CDR1 and CDR2 are LGHDT and YNNKEL (reference sequence). CDR3 nucleotides: TGTGCCAGCAGCCAAGATCGGAGGGGAGAGACCCAGTACTTC. This gives the protein CASSQDRRGETQYF.

This clone was observed a single time. The chain joins TRBV5-6 to TRBJ1-3, with no clear D. Germline CDR1 reads SGHDT; CDR2 reads YYEEEE. The CDR3 contains 14 residues. V lost 3 bases and J lost 4, with 11 bases in between. The CDR3 bases are TGTGCCAGCAGCTCCCAATGGTCCGGAAACACCATATATTTT. Translated, it gives CASSSQWSGNTIYF.

The chain joins TRBV2 to TRBJ2-3; D is ambiguous. V dropped 2 bases and J dropped 2 bases, with 8 bases sitting between them. This CDR3 is built from 14 residues. Germline lookup yields CDR1 SNHLY and CDR2 FYNNEI. DNA of the CDR3: TGTGCCAGCAGTGAATTACTCACCACAGATACGCAGTATTTT. Translated: CASSELLTTDTQYF.

The chain carries TRBV7-9 and TRBJ2-1; the D gene is possibly TRBD2 (6 bases). This CDR3 comprises 12 residues. Germline values: CDR1 SEHNR, CDR2 FQNEAQ (reference sequence). Trimming cost V 4 bases and J 7 bases, with 8 bases left between them. The chain's CDR3 is CASSSGGNEQFF. In nucleotides, the CDR3 is TGTGCCAGCAGCTCTGGGGGGAATGAGCAGTTCTTC. Complete variable domain (other parts from reference TRBV7-9 and TRBJ2-1): DTGVSQNPRHKITKRGQNVTFRCDPISEHNRLYWYRQTLGQGPEFLTYFQNEAQLEKSRLLSDRFSAERPKGSFSTLEIQRTEQGDSAMYLCASSSGGNEQFFGPGTRLTVL.

V gene TRBV6-5 combines with J gene TRBJ1-5; D gene ambiguous. This CDR3 contains 13 residues. Trimming removed 2 bases at V and 4 bases at J, with 6 bases between. Germline lookup yields CDR1 MNHEY and CDR2 SVGAGI. The CDR3 reads CASSYMGNQPQHF. The CDR3 nucleotides read TGTGCCAGCAGTTACATGGGGAATCAGCCCCAGCATTTT.

Here the CDR3 DNA reads TGTGCCAGCTCACCACGGGAACAGGGGACTAACTATGGCTACACCTTC. It specifies CASSPREQGTNYGYTF. V is TRBV18 and J is TRBJ1-2, with 7 bases aligning to TRBD1. After removal of 1 base from V and 0 bases from J, the junction contained 5 bases not matched to a gene. The CDR3 is 16 amino acids. In germline, CDR1 is KGHSH, CDR2 LQKENI.

The chain carries TRBV18 and TRBJ2-1; the match to TRBD2 covers 12 bases. The length of the CDR3 is 15 residues. V lost 3 bases and J lost 8; bases outside the gene matches: 5. Germline CDR1 and CDR2: KGHSH and LQKENI. The CDR3 bases are TGTGCCAGCTCACCCCCGGGACTAGCGGGTCATGAGCAGTTCTTC. Protein: CASSPPGLAGHEQFF.